Listed here is a single TCR beta chain. Its antigen is unidentified. Replicate sorted-subset PCRs were loaded with around 0.2 ug DNA, 30,000 to 35,000 T cell genomes. Profiling relied on immunoSEQ multiplex PCR, and the TCRdb table lists in-frame clones only, not all of them. This sample has 1.5 million to 2.5 million clones, with roughly 94% found just once. This entry is derived from a study of shared clonotypes between healthy human individuals. Study-wide results and limits: Larger estimated richness was generally recorded for naive subsets relative to memory subsets.

In the naive CD8 group, cells lacked CD45RO and were positively selected for CCR7, so terminally differentiated effector memory CD45RA+ cells were left out. The CDR3 extends over 15 amino acids. The V and J ends lost 7 bases and 3 bases respectively, with 17 bases between them. Germline assignment: CDR1 MNHNS and CDR2 SASEGT. The TCR originated in a man aged 18-30 years in good health. The source material was naive CD8+ T cells sorted from blood. The chain is built from TRBV6-1 and TRBJ2-3; the D is unclear. CDR3 DNA sequence: TGTGCCAGCAAGGATTATGGGTCACCGACAGATACGCAGTATTTT. Protein sequence: CASKDYGSPTDTQYF.